The 11 T cell receptor beta chains given below trace back to one sample, sequenced in a study of blood T cell repertoires in COVID-19. Only in-frame clones appear in the TCRdb table, and some are missing; sequencing was by immunoSEQ multiplex PCR. The top ten clones hold about 2.7% of a sample with 90,000 to 150,000 clones, roughly 80% of them seen once. The sequencing sample was made of peripheral blood. The receptors derive from a man aged 45-65 years with acute or convalescent COVID-19.

V and J are TRBV5-1 and TRBJ2-1, with a possible D match to TRBD2 (6 bases). The germline V gene has CDR1 SGHRS and CDR2 YFSETQ. The CDR3 is made up of 19 amino acids. V was cut by 0 bases and J by 8 bases, with 27 bases left in between. As DNA, the CDR3 is TGCGCCAGCAGCTTGGAACCCACGGGCCCCAGCGGGTACTCCTATGAGCAGTTCTTC. Translated, it gives CASSLEPTGPSGYSYEQFF.

The chain carries TRBV18 and TRBJ2-7; maybe TRBD2 (6 bases). Trimming removed 4 bases at V and 1 base at J, with 14 bases between. This CDR3 has 15 amino acids. Germline V lookup: CDR1 KGHSH, CDR2 LQKENI. The chain's CDR3 is CASSRGTDISYEQYF. In DNA, the CDR3 is TGTGCCAGCTCACGCGGGACGGATATATCCTACGAGCAGTACTTC. Full variable domain (outside the CDR3, taken from reference TRBV18 and TRBJ2-7): NAGVMQNPRHLVRRRGQEARLRCSPMKGHSHVYWYRQLPEEGLKFMVYLQKENIIDESGMPKERFSAEFPKEGPSILRIQQVVRGDSAAYFCASSRGTDISYEQYFGPGTRLTVT.

This chain joins TRBV29-1 and TRBJ2-1; tentatively, D is TRBD2 (6 bases). From germline, CDR1 is SQVTM and CDR2 ANQGSEA. Trimming removed 4 bases from V and 8 bases from J, with 21 bases in between. This CDR3 region has 15 residues. The CDR3 nucleotides read TGCAGCGTTGTTGGCTTAGCGGCCTTACGGGATGAGCAGTTCTTC. It translates to CSVVGLAALRDEQFF.

This chain connects TRBV29-1 to TRBJ2-1; D gene unclear. Germline values: CDR1 SQVTM, CDR2 ANQGSEA. The CDR3 covers 11 residues. The ends were cut back, 6 bases at V and 7 bases at J, with 10 bases in the middle. The CDR3 region has the DNA TGCAGCGTCCCCGAGGCTAATGAGCAGTTCTTC. Protein sequence: CSVPEANEQFF.

The chain couples TRBV28 to TRBJ2-1; D remains unclear. The CDR3 sequence is 13 residues long. The V end was cut by 5 bases, the J end by 10 bases, with 15 bases between. Looked up from germline, CDR1 is MDHEN and CDR2 is SYDVKM. In nucleotides, the CDR3 is TGTGCCAGCAGTCCCTCGACCGCCAGGGAGCAGTTCTTC. Protein sequence: CASSPSTAREQFF.

This chain uses TRBV7-3 with TRBJ2-3, with a weak D call TRBD2 (6 bases). The ends were cut back, 5 bases at V and 5 bases at J, with 14 bases in the middle. The CDR3 runs 14 residues. Looked up from germline, CDR1 is SGHTA and CDR2 is FQGTGA. CDR3 in amino acids: CASSPGISGDTQYF. In DNA, the CDR3 is TGTGCCAGCAGCCCCGGGATTAGCGGAGATACGCAGTATTTT.

The V and J genes are TRBV19 and TRBJ2-3; the match to TRBD2 covers 8 bases. Germline trimming cut 8 bases from V and 5 bases from J; bases unmatched to any gene: 12. Germline lookup yields CDR1 LNHDA and CDR2 SQIVND (reference sequence). This CDR3 comprises 15 residues. The CDR3, as DNA: TGTGCCAGTCGGATGACTAGCGTGGCGGTAGATACGCAGTATTTT. Its translation is CASRMTSVAVDTQYF.

The CDR3 region has the DNA TGTGCCAGCAGTTTAACGAGAGGTGGCGCCTACGGCAATGAGCAGTTCTTC. Translating it yields CASSLTRGGAYGNEQFF. The chain has TRBV27 and TRBJ2-1; unclear D gene. From germline, CDR1 is MNHEY and CDR2 SMNVEV (reference sequence). Deletions cut 2 bases from V and 6 bases from J, with 20 bases between. CDR3 length equals 17 residues.

This clone has just a few counts. The chain has TRBV28 and TRBJ2-7; 7 positions match TRBD2. The V and J ends lost 2 bases and 2 bases, in that order; junction bases with no gene match: 3. CDR1 and CDR2 from the germline V gene are MDHEN and SYDVKM. The CDR3 totals 14 residues. Here the CDR3 reads CASSLLRGAYEQYF. The CDR3 DNA follows: TGTGCCAGCAGTTTACTTCGGGGGGCCTACGAGCAGTACTTC. The whole variable domain, remainder taken from reference TRBV28 and TRBJ2-7, is DVKVTQSSRYLVKRTGEKVFLECVQDMDHENMFWYRQDPGLGLRLIYFSYDVKMKEKGDIPEGYSVSREKKERFSLILESASTNQTSMYLCASSLLRGAYEQYFGPGTRLTVT.

V and J are TRBV19 and TRBJ2-3, with D possibly being TRBD2 (5 bases). The ends were cut back, 0 bases at V and 2 bases at J, with 9 bases in the middle. CDR1 LNHDA and CDR2 SQIVND come from the germline V gene (reference sequence). The length of the CDR3 is 15 residues. The CDR3 nucleotides are TGTGCCAGTAGTATAGACGGGGTCGACACAGATACGCAGTATTTT. As protein: CASSIDGVDTDTQYF.

The rearrangement links TRBV10-3 to TRBJ2-3, with 7 bases that match TRBD1. CDR1 and CDR2 (germline): ENHRY, SYGVKD. This CDR3 is built from 13 residues. V dropped 5 bases and J dropped 4; count of bases not matched to a gene: 3. CDR3 in amino acids: CAISFDRADTQYF. CDR3 DNA: TGTGCCATCAGTTTTGACAGGGCAGATACGCAGTATTTT.